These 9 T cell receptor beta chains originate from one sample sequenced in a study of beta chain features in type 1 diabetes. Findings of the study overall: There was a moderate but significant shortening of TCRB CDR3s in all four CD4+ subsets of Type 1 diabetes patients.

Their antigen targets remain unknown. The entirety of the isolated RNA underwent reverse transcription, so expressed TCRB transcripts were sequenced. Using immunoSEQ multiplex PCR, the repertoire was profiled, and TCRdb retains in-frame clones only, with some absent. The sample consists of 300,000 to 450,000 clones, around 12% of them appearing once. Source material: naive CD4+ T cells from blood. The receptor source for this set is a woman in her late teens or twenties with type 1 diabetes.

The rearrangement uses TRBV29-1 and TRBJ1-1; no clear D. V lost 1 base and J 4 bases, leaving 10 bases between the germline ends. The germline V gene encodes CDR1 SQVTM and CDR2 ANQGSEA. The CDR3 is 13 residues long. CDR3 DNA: TGCAGCGTTGAAGGCCGGTCAGGCACTGAAGCTTTCTTT. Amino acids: CSVEGRSGTEAFF.

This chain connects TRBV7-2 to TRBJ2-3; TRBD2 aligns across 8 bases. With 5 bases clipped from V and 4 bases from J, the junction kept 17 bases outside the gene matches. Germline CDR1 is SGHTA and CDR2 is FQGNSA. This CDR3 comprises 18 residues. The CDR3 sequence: CASSPKPRVAGLADTQYF. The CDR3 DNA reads TGTGCCAGCAGCCCGAAACCCCGAGTAGCGGGACTCGCAGATACGCAGTATTTT. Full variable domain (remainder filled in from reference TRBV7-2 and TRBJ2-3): GAGVSQSPSNKVTEKGKDVELRCDPISGHTALYWYRQSLGQGLEFLIYFQGNSAPDKSGLPSDRFSAERTGGSVSTLTIQRTQQEDSAVYLCASSPKPRVAGLADTQYFGPGTRLTVL.

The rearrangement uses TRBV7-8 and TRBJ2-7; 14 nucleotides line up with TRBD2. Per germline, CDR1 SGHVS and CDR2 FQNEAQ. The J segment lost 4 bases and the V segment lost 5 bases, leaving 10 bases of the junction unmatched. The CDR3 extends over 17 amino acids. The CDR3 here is CASSPLRTSGGNYEQYF. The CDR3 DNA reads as TGTGCCAGCAGCCCGCTGAGGACTAGCGGGGGGAATTACGAGCAGTACTTC. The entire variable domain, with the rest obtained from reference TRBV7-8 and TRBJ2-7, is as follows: GAGVSQSPRYKVAKRGQDVALRCDPISGHVSLFWYQQALGQGPEFLTYFQNEAQLDKSGLPSDRFFAERPEGSVSTLKIQRTQQEDSAVYLCASSPLRTSGGNYEQYFGPGTRLTVT.

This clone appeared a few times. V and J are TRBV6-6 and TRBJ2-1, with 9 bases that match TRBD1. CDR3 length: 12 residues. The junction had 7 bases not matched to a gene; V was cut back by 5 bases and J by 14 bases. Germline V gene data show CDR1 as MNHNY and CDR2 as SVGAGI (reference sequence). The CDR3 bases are TGTGCCAGCAGTCCGTGGGACAGGGAAAAGTTCTTC. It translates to CASSPWDREKFF.

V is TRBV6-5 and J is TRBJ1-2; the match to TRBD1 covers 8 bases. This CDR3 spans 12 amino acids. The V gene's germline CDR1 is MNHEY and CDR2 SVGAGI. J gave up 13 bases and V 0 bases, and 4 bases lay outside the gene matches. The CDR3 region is CASSYSRTGLTF. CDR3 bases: TGTGCCAGCAGTTACTCCCGGACAGGGCTCACCTTC.

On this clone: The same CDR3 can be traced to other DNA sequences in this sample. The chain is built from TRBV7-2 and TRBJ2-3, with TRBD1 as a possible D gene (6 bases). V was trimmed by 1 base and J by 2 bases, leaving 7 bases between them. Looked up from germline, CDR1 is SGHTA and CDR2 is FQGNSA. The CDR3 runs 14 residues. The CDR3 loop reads CASSLDRDTDTQYF. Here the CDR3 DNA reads TGTGCCAGCAGCTTAGACAGGGACACAGATACGCAGTATTTT.

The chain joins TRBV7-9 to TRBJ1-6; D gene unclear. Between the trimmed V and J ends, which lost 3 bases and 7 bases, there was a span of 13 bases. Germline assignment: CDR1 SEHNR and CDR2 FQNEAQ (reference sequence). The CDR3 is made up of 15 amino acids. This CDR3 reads CASSFLGGVNSPLHF. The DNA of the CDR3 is TGTGCCAGCAGCTTTCTCGGCGGGGTAAATTCACCCCTCCACTTT.

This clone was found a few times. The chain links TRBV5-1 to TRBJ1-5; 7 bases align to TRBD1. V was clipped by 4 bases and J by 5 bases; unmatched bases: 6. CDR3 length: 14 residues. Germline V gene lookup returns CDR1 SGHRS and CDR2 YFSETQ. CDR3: CASSPRQGDQPQHF. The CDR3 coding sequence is TGCGCCAGCAGCCCCCGCCAGGGGGATCAGCCCCAGCATTTT.

CDR3 bases: TGTGCCAGCAGCCACCTAGCGGGAGAAGTTAAGTATTTT. This codes for CASSHLAGEVKYF. The chain combines TRBV14 with TRBJ2-3; 10 bases align to TRBD2. V lost 3 bases, J lost 13 bases, and 7 bases stayed unmatched. This CDR3 has 13 amino acids. Germline assignment: CDR1 SGHDN and CDR2 FVKESK.